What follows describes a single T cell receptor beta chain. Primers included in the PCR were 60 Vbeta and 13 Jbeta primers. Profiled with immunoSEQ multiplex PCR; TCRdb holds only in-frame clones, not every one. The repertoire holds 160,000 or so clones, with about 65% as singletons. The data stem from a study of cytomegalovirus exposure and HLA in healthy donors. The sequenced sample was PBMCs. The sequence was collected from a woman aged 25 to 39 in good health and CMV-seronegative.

The DNA for the CDR3 is TGTGCCAGTACCCCAGGGGGCGCGAGAAATGAGCAGTTCTTC. Translation: CASTPGGARNEQFF. This sequence joins TRBV19 and TRBJ2-1; 8 bases align to TRBD1. The CDR3 is made up of 14 amino acids. V lost 7 bases and J lost 7; bases outside the gene matches: 9. From germline, CDR1 is LNHDA and CDR2 SQIVND (reference sequence).